This TCR beta chain is drawn from a study of T cell responses to AZD1222 COVID-19 vaccine. Study-wide points: Spike-specific TCR breadth and depth were elevated following two AZD1222 doses. The study found vaccine-associated CD4 TCRs spanning spike, dominant at 160-218 and 743-854.

Clones were sequenced by immunoSEQ multiplex PCR, and TCRdb holds only the in-frame ones, with some missing. The sample consists of about 150,000 clones, about nine tenths of them appearing once. As to this clone: Its antigen is not identified.

The clonotype was recovered from an adult who had recovered from COVID-19. Source: peripheral blood, taken after recovery from COVID-19.

This CDR3 reads CASSPEGRGANTGELFF. The DNA of the CDR3 is TGCGCCAGCAGCCCAGAGGGCAGGGGAGCGAACACCGGGGAGCTGTTTTTT. The chain is built from TRBV5-1 and TRBJ2-2; D might be TRBD1 (6 bases). The CDR3 is 17 amino acids. Germline assignment: CDR1 SGHRS and CDR2 YFSETQ. The V end lost 4 bases, the J end lost 0 bases, and 16 bases lay between the germline ends.